This T cell receptor beta chain was obtained from a study of T cells expressing NK-cell markers. Study-wide background: Within the sequenced cohort of eight donors, seven exhibited HCMV seropositivity and one was seronegative.

Each CDR3 protein gets one entry in TCRdb, which reprocessed the 5' RACE reads and gives no DNA. The listing records 400,000 or so distinct CDR3 sequences. Germline V gene sequence: CDR1 DFQATT, CDR2 SNEGSKA (reference sequence). The CDR3 is made up of 13 amino acids. This clonotype was sampled from a woman aged 50 to 60 in good health. This rearrangement joins TRBV20-1 to TRBJ2-5; TCRdb names TRBD2, which stays unverified in the absence of DNA. Sequenced: blood T cells: a sorted CD56 or NKG2C T cell subset, CD4+ or CD8+ T cells, or bulk PBMC T cells (not recorded which). CDR3 in amino acids: CSASGGVEETQYF.